A single T cell receptor (beta chain) is shown here with its context. Its antigen remains unidentified. Per germline, CDR1 SGHAT and CDR2 FQNNGV. The CDR3 consists of 17 residues. V lost 3 bases to trimming and J lost 3 bases, with 17 bases between them. The data originate from a study of T-cell reconstitution after alpha-beta-depleted transplantation in children. Study results and caveats: Once a year had passed after transplant, T-cell counts and diversity came mostly from newly produced T cells. Recipient T cells and thymic progenitors that survived were the source of the high TCRbeta diversity seen at day 60 in some patients. It was reported that alpha-beta T cells came from several hundred expanded graft clones (about two months after transplant).

Unique molecular identifiers were used in preparing the TCRbeta library. TCRdb fed the PCR reads into MiXCR, producing one record per CDR3 protein. The sample carries 550,000 to 800,000 distinct CDR3 sequences, 13% recorded once. Sequenced material: PBMCs, taken before TCRalphabeta/CD19-depleted stem cell transplant. The chain uses TRBV11-2 and TRBJ2-2; the D gene is possibly TRBD2 (6 bases). This TCR was recovered from a girl aged 2-10 years with congenital amegakaryocytic thrombocytopenia, due to receive a stem cell transplant. CDR3 bases: TGTGCCAGCAGCTTTTCGGCTTTCGGGGGATACACCGGGGAGCTGTTTTTT. Its protein is CASSFSAFGGYTGELFF. Complete variable domain (other parts from reference TRBV11-2 and TRBJ2-2): EAGVAQSPRYKIIEKRQSVAFWCNPISGHATLYWYQQILGQGPKLLIQFQNNGVVDDSQLPKDRFSAERLKGVDSTLKIQPAKLEDSAVYLCASSFSAFGGYTGELFFGEGSRLTVL.